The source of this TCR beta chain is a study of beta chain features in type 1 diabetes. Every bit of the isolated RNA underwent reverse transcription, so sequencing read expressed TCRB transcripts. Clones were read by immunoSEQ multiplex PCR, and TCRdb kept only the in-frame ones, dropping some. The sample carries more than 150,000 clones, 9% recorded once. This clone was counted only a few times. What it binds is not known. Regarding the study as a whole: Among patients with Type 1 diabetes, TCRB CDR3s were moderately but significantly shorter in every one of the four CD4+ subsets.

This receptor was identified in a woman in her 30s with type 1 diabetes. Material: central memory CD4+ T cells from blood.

The CDR3 reads CASSDKAGGPGEQFF. The CDR3 DNA follows: TGTGCCAGCAGTGATAAGGCGGGAGGGCCTGGTGAGCAGTTCTTC. This chain links TRBV25-1 with TRBJ2-1; TRBD2 aligns across 9 bases. The V gene end was trimmed by 3 bases and the J gene end by 9 bases; junction bases not matched to a gene: 9. CDR3 length: 15 residues. Germline CDR1 and CDR2: MGHDK and SYGVNS.